These 22 T cell receptor beta chains were all obtained from the same sample, sequenced in a study of response to subunit inactivated influenza vaccine (dated by TCRdb to 2017 to 2018). To prepare the library, RT-PCR was applied. The listed sequencing device is Illumina HiSeq 2500. In TCRdb, the public reads were trimmed at Q25 with fastp and aligned with MiXCR, with productive beta chains retained. Duplicate CDR3 protein sequences are folded into a single record with the most common DNA and genes. Across this sample there are 150,000 to 200,000 distinct CDR3 sequences, with roughly 12% seen only once. The top ten constitute 25% to 35% of the sample. This sample also belongs to another study, concerning T cells expressing NK-cell markers. Per that second paper: 5'RACE template switching, by which a universal primer site and unique molecular identifiers were added, was used to make TCR beta cDNA libraries.

Sample: CD8+ T cells sorted from PBMCs, taken about 13 days after vaccination. The receptors were gathered from a man aged 45-60 years who received an inactivated influenza vaccine. Donor details come from another sample of the same person, matched by shared clones.

This clonotype was detected many times. This rearrangement joins TRBV20-1 to TRBJ2-7; perhaps TRBD1 as D (5 bases). The CDR3 extends over 11 amino acids. V lost 4 bases to trimming and J lost 4 bases, with 8 bases between them. Per germline, CDR1 DFQATT and CDR2 SNEGSKA (reference sequence). In nucleotides, the CDR3 is TGCAGTGCTATAAGGGGTTACGAGCAGTACTTC. It codes for CSAIRGYEQYF.

The chain joins TRBV4-3 to TRBJ2-7, with 10 positions matching TRBD2. The CDR3 length is 15 residues. Germline assignment: CDR1 LGHNA and CDR2 YSLEER. With 1 base clipped from V and 5 bases from J, the junction kept 5 bases outside the gene matches. The CDR3 reads CASSQGSSGGDEQYF. The CDR3 region has the DNA TGCGCCAGCAGCCAAGGGTCTAGCGGGGGTGACGAGCAGTACTTC.

In this sample, this clonotype turned up many times. The V call is TRBV4-3, the J call TRBJ2-7, with D perhaps TRBD1 (5 bases). The germline CDR1 and CDR2 sequences are LGHNA and YSLEER. V lost 1 base, J lost 2 bases, and 9 bases lay in between. The CDR3 runs to 14 residues. The CDR3 protein is CASSQGVGAYEQYF. The CDR3 bases are TGCGCCAGCAGCCAAGGTGTAGGGGCCTACGAGCAGTACTTC.

The V gene is TRBV6-5, the J gene TRBJ2-7; D may match TRBD1 or TRBD2 (5 bases each). CDR1 and CDR2 (germline): MNHEY, SVGAGI. CDR3 length equals 11 residues. The V end was cut by 11 bases, the J end by 7 bases, with 15 bases between. CDR3 nucleotides: TGTGCCGCACGGGGCTCGGGGGAGCAGTACTTC. Residues: CAARGSGEQYF.

V is TRBV28 and J is TRBJ2-5; 10 bases are shared with TRBD2. V was pared by 3 bases and J by 3 bases, with 13 bases of the junction left unmatched. CDR3 length: 18 amino acids. CDR1 is MDHEN, CDR2 SYDVKM, per germline. The CDR3 coding sequence is TGTGCCAGCAGTTTCCCCTCGGGACTAGCGTATTCAGAAGAGACCCAGTACTTC. Its protein is CASSFPSGLAYSEETQYF. Full variable domain (missing parts from reference TRBV28 and TRBJ2-5): DVKVTQSSRYLVKRTGEKVFLECVQDMDHENMFWYRQDPGLGLRLIYFSYDVKMKEKGDIPEGYSVSREKKERFSLILESASTNQTSMYLCASSFPSGLAYSEETQYFGPGTRLLVL.

This clonotype has more than one count but fewer than ten. The chain employs TRBV7-8 and TRBJ2-4; tentatively, D is TRBD1 or TRBD2 (5 bases each). Trimming removed 2 bases from V and 4 bases from J, with 21 bases in between. The CDR3 loop spans 18 amino acids. Germline CDR1 SGHVS, CDR2 FQNEAQ. CDR3 region: CASSLTSVVGASKNIQYF. CDR3 in DNA: TGTGCCAGCAGCTTAACATCCGTTGTCGGGGCCAGTAAAAACATTCAGTACTTC.

This clonotype was seen repeatedly, ten times or more. The V gene is TRBV3-1, the J gene TRBJ2-3; D may be TRBD2 (6 bases). CDR1 and CDR2 from the germline V gene are LGHDT and YNNKEL (reference sequence). The CDR3 spans 14 residues. V was pared by 0 bases and J by 4 bases, with 8 bases between. The CDR3 reads CASSQESGADTQYF. CDR3 sequence (DNA): TGTGCCAGCAGCCAAGAGTCGGGGGCAGATACGCAGTATTTT.

This sequence joins TRBV12-3 or TRBV12-4 and TRBJ2-2, with 7 positions matching TRBD1. V trimming: 3 bases; J trimming: 4 bases; junction bases outside the gene matches: 8. The CDR3 has 16 residues. CDR3 residues: CASSFTGEMSTGELFF. CDR3 DNA: TGTGCCAGCAGTTTCACAGGGGAGATGAGCACCGGGGAGCTGTTTTTT.

This clonotype was detected a few times. The chain carries TRBV18 and TRBJ2-1; D unresolved. This CDR3 region has 13 residues. The germline V gene has CDR1 KGHSH and CDR2 LQKENI. V was trimmed by 4 bases and J by 5 bases, leaving 9 bases between them. The CDR3 is CASSLNSDNEQFF. DNA of the CDR3: TGTGCCAGCTCACTAAATAGTGACAATGAGCAGTTCTTC.

This clonotype has more than one count but fewer than ten. The V gene is TRBV27, the J gene TRBJ2-1, with D unclear. Germline loops: CDR1 MNHEY, CDR2 SMNVEV (reference sequence). V gave up 4 bases and J gave up 8 bases, with 6 bases separating them. CDR3 length: 11 amino acids. The CDR3 protein is CASSSPHEQFF. CDR3 DNA sequence: TGTGCCAGCAGTTCCCCCCATGAGCAGTTCTTC.

This clonotype was counted a few times. The J gene is TRBJ2-1, the V gene TRBV7-6, with D unclear. V shed 4 bases and J shed 4 bases, with 11 bases lying between them. Per the germline V gene, CDR1 is SGHVS and CDR2 is FNYEAQ. CDR3 length equals 14 residues. CDR3: CASSSKTGYNEQFF. For the CDR3, the DNA is TGTGCCAGCAGCTCTAAGACTGGATACAATGAGCAGTTCTTC.

This clonotype was counted a few times. This chain links TRBV12-3 or TRBV12-4 with TRBJ2-5, with TRBD1 matching over 11 bases. The CDR3 loop spans 16 amino acids. The V segment lost 7 bases and the J segment 5 bases; nucleotides outside the gene matches: 12. CDR3 DNA sequence: TGTGCCAGCAAACCCCGGACAGGGGGCGTTTGGGAGACCCAGTACTTC. Amino acids: CASKPRTGGVWETQYF.

This clonotype was seen many times. The chain uses TRBV12-3 or TRBV12-4 and TRBJ1-2, with unresolved D. Deletions cut 5 bases from V and 6 bases from J, with 4 bases between. The CDR3 has 10 residues. In DNA, the CDR3 is TGTGCCAGCAGTCTTGATGGCTACACCTTC. Translation gives CASSLDGYTF.

The chain carries TRBV4-3 and TRBJ2-7; 8 bases fit TRBD1. Germline trimming cut 0 bases from V and 6 bases from J; bases unmatched to any gene: 13. From germline, CDR1 is LGHNA and CDR2 YSLEER. The CDR3 contains 17 residues. The CDR3 spells CASSQDFGAGGSSEQYF. In DNA form, the CDR3 reads TGCGCCAGCAGCCAAGATTTTGGGGCAGGGGGCTCGAGCGAGCAGTACTTC.

The sample holds many counts of this clonotype. This chain joins TRBV12-3 or TRBV12-4 and TRBJ1-5, with TRBD1 as a possible D gene (6 bases). V was cut by 6 bases and J by 8 bases, with 17 bases left in between. The CDR3 is 14 residues long. The CDR3 is CASSYGGSLEPQHF. The DNA for the CDR3 is TGTGCCAGCAGCTACGGGGGCTCCCTGGAGCCCCAGCATTTT.

The rearrangement uses TRBV4-1 and TRBJ1-3; D remains ambiguous. V was cut by 4 bases and J by 2 bases, with 9 bases left in between. This CDR3 is built from 14 residues. Looked up from germline, CDR1 is MGHRA and CDR2 is YSYEKL. This CDR3 is CASSRPSPGNTIYF. The CDR3 DNA reads TGCGCCAGCAGCCGGCCCTCTCCTGGAAACACCATATATTTT.

This clonotype has at least ten counts. The chain recombines TRBV24-1 with TRBJ2-1; TRBD1 matches at 7 bases. Germline trimming cut 5 bases from V and 8 bases from J; bases unmatched to any gene: 5. This CDR3 is 13 amino acids long. Per germline, CDR1 KGHDR and CDR2 SFDVKD. The DNA of the CDR3 is TGTGCCACCAGTGCGACAGGGTCGGATGAGCAGTTCTTC. This translates into CATSATGSDEQFF.

The table lists this clonotype with a few counts. The rearrangement joins TRBV29-1 to TRBJ1-1; no clear D. The CDR3 consists of 10 residues. Germline V gene lookup returns CDR1 SQVTM and CDR2 ANQGSEA. Trimming took off 3 bases at V and 7 bases at J, with 6 bases between the two ends. This CDR3 is CSVELREAFF. The CDR3, as DNA: TGCAGCGTTGAGTTGCGTGAAGCTTTCTTT.

Ten or more counts support this clonotype. V gene TRBV5-1 combines with J gene TRBJ1-5; 9 bases line up with TRBD1. The V and J ends lost 3 bases and 1 base, in that order; junction bases with no gene match: 2. The CDR3 contains 15 residues. Per the germline V gene, CDR1 is SGHRS and CDR2 is YFSETQ. The CDR3 sequence is CASSYRGLSNQPQHF. The CDR3 DNA is TGCGCCAGCAGCTACAGGGGGCTGAGCAATCAGCCCCAGCATTTT.

This clonotype appeared a few times. CDR3 coding DNA: TGTGCCAGCAGCTTATGGGGGGACGTACAGTACGAGCAGTACTTC. Translating it yields CASSLWGDVQYEQYF. The gene calls are TRBV11-2 and TRBJ2-7; TRBD2 is a possible D gene (6 bases). This CDR3 region has 15 residues. CDR1 is SGHAT, CDR2 FQNNGV, per germline. V shed 2 bases and J shed 4 bases, with 15 bases lying between them.

The chain uses TRBV10-2 and TRBJ2-5; TRBD1 matches at 9 bases. Germline-derived CDR1 and CDR2 are WSHSY and SAAADI. CDR3 length: 11 amino acids. The V segment lost 6 bases and the J segment 12 bases; nucleotides outside the gene matches: 5. The CDR3 bases are TGCGCCAGCAGAAACCGGGACAGGGAGTACTTC. It is translated as CASRNRDREYF.

The CDR3 region is CASGHRGPYEQYF. The DNA for the CDR3 is TGTGCCAGCGGCCACAGGGGGCCCTACGAGCAGTACTTC. The gene calls are TRBV27 and TRBJ2-7; TRBD1 aligns across 9 bases. This CDR3 region has 13 residues. V lost 8 bases, J lost 2 bases, and 4 bases stayed unmatched. The germline V gene encodes CDR1 MNHEY and CDR2 SMNVEV (reference sequence).